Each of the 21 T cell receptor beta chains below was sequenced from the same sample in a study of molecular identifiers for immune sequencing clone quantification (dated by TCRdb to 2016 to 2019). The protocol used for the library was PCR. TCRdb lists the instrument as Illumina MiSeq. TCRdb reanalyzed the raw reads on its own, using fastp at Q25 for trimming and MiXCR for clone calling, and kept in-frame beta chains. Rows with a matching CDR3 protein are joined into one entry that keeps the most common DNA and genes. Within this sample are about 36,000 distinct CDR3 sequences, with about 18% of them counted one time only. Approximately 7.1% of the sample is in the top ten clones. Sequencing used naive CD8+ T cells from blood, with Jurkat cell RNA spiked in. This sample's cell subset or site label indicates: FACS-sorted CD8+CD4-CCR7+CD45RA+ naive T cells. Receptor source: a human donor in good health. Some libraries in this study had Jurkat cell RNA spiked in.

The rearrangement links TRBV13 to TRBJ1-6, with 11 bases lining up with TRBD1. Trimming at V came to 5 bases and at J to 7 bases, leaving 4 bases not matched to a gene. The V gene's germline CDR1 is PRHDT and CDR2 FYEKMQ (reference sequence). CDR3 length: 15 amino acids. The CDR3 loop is CASSGDRGTNSPLHF. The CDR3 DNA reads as TGTGCCAGCAGCGGGGACAGGGGGACGAATTCACCCCTCCACTTT.

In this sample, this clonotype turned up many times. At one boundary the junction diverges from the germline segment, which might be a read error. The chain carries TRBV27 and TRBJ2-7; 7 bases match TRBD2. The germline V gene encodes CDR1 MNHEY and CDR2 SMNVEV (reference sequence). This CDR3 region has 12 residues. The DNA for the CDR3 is TGTGCCAGCAGCGGACTGGGAGGGGCTTTTCACTTC. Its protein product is CASSGLGGAFHF.

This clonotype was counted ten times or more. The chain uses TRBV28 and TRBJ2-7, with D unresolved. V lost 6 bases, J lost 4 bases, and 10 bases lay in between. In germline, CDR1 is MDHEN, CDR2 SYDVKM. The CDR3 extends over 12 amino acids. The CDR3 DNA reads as TGTGCCAGCAGCATATTACGATACGAGCAGTACTTC. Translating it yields CASSILRYEQYF.

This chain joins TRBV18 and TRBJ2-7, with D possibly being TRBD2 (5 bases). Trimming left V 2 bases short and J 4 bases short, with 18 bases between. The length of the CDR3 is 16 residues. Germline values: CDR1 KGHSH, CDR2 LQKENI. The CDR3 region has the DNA TGTGCCAGCTCACCAAAATTCGGGGATTCCCCTTACGAGCAGTACTTC. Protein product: CASSPKFGDSPYEQYF.

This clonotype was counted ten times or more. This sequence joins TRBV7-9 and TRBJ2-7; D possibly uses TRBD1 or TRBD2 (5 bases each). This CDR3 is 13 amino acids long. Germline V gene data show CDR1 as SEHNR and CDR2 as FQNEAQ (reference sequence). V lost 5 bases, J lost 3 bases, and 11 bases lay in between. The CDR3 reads CASSRDLDYEQYF. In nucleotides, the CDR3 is TGTGCCAGCAGCCGGGACCTGGACTACGAGCAGTACTTC. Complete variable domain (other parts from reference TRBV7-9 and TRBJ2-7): DTGVSQNPRHKITKRGQNVTFRCDPISEHNRLYWYRQTLGQGPEFLTYFQNEAQLEKSRLLSDRFSAERPKGSFSTLEIQRTEQGDSAMYLCASSRDLDYEQYFGPGTRLTVT.

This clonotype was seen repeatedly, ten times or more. CDR3 coding DNA: TGCGCCAGCAGCCCGGGAACTTCGAACACCGGGGAGCTGTTTTTT. Its protein product is CASSPGTSNTGELFF. The rearrangement uses TRBV4-3 and TRBJ2-2, with D possibly matching TRBD2 (5 bases). This CDR3 spans 15 amino acids. Germline CDR1 LGHNA, CDR2 YSLEER. Deletions cut 4 bases from V and 0 bases from J, with 9 bases between.

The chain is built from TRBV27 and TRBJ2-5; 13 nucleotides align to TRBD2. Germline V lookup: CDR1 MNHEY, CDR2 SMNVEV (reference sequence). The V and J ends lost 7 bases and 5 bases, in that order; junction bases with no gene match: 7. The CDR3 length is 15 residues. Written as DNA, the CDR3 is TGTGCCAGCACCGGACTAGCGGGAGATTCGGAGACCCAGTACTTC. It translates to CASTGLAGDSETQYF.

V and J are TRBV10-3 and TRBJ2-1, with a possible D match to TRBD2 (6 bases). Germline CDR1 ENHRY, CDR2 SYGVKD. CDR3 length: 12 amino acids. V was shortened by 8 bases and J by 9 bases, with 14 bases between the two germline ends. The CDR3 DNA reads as TGTGCCATCTTCGCGGGAAACAGTGAGCAGTTCTTC. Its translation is CAIFAGNSEQFF.

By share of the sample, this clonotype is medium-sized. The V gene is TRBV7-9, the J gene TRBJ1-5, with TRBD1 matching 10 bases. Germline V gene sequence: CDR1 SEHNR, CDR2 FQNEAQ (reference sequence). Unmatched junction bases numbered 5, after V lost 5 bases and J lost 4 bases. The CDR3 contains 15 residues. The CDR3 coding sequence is TGTGCCAGCAGCGGGACAGGGGCTGGAAATCAGCCCCAGCATTTT. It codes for CASSGTGAGNQPQHF.

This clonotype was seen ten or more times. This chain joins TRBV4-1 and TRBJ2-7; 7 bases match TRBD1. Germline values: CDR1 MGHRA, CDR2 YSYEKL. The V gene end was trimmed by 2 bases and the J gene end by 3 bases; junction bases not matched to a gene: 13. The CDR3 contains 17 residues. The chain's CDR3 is CASSQPLRQGPNYEQYF. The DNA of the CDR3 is TGCGCCAGCAGCCAACCGCTCCGACAGGGTCCTAACTACGAGCAGTACTTC.

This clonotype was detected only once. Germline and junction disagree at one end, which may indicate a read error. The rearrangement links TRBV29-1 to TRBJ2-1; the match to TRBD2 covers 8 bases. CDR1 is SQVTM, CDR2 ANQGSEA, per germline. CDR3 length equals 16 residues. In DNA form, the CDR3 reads TGCAGCGTCCATGGGCTACTAGCGGTCTCCTACAGTGAGCAGTTCTTC. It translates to CSVHGLLAVSYSEQFF.

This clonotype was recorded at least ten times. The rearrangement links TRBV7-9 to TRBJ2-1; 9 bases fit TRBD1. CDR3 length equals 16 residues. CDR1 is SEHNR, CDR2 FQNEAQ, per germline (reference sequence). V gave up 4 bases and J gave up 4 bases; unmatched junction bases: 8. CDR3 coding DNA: TGTGCCAGCAGCTCCCCGTACAGGGGGCCTTACAATGAGCAGTTCTTC. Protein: CASSSPYRGPYNEQFF. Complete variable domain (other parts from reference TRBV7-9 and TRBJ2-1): DTGVSQNPRHKITKRGQNVTFRCDPISEHNRLYWYRQTLGQGPEFLTYFQNEAQLEKSRLLSDRFSAERPKGSFSTLEIQRTEQGDSAMYLCASSSPYRGPYNEQFFGPGTRLTVL.

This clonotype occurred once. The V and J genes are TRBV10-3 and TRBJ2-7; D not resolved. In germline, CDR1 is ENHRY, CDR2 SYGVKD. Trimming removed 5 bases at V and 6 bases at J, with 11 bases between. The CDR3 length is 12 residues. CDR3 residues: CAISLGLGEQYF. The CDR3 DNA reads TGTGCCATCAGTCTGGGCCTAGGCGAGCAGTACTTC.

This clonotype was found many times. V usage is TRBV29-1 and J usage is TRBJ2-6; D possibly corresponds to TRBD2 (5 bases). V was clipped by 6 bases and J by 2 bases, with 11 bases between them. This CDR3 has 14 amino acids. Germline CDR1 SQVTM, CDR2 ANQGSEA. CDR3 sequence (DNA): TGCAGCGTCCGCGGGTCCGCTGGGGCCAACGTCCTGACTTTC. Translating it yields CSVRGSAGANVLTF.

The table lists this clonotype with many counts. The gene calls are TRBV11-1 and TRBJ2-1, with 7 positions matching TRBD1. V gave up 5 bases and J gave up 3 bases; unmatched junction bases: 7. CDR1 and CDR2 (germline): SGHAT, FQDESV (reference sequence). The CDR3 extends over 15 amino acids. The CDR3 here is CASSHLRDSYNEQFF. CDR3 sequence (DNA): TGTGCCAGCAGCCACCTCCGGGACAGCTACAATGAGCAGTTCTTC. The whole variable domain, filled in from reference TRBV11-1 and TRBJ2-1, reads EAEVAQSPRYKITEKSQAVAFWCDPISGHATLYWYRQILGQGPELLVQFQDESVVDDSQLPKDRFSAERLKGVDSTLKIQPAELGDSAMYLCASSHLRDSYNEQFFGPGTRLTVL.

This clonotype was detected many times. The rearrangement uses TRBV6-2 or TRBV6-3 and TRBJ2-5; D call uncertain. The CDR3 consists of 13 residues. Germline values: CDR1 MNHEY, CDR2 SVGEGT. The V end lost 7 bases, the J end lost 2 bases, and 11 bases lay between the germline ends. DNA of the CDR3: TGTGCCAGCACCGACTCATTACAAGAGACCCAGTACTTC. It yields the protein CASTDSLQETQYF.

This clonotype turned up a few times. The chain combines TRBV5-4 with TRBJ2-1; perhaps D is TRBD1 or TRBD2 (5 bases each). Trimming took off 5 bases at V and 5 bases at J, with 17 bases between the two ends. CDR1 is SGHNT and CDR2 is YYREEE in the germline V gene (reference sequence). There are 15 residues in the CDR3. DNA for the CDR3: TGTGCCAGCAGTTCCTCGGGGACCACTAACAATGAGCAGTTCTTC. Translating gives CASSSSGTTNNEQFF.

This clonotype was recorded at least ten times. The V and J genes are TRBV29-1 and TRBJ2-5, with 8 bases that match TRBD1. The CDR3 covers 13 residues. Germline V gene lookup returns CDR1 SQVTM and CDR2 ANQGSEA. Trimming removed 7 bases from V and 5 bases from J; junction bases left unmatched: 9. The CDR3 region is CSAGTGGRETQYF. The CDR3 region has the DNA TGCAGCGCCGGGACAGGAGGAAGGGAGACCCAGTACTTC.

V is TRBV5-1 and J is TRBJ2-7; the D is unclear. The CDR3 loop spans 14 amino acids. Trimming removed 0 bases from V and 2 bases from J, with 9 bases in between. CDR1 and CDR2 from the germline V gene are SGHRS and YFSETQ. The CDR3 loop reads CASSLVFGAYEQYF. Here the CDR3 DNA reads TGCGCCAGCAGCTTGGTCTTCGGTGCCTACGAGCAGTACTTC.

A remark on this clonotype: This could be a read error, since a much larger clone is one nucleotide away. In nucleotides, the CDR3 is TGTGCTAGTGGTTTGAGCGGGAGGGGGGTCTACGATGAGCAGTTCTTC. Its protein is CASGLSGRGVYDEQFF. This chain links TRBV12-5 with TRBJ2-1; 10 bases match TRBD2. CDR1 and CDR2 (germline): LGHNT, FRNRAP. This CDR3 has 16 amino acids. Full variable domain (outside the CDR3, taken from reference TRBV12-5 and TRBJ2-1): DARVTQTPRHKVTEMGQEVTMRCQPILGHNTVFWYRQTMMQGLELLAYFRNRAPLDDSGMPKDRFSAEMPDATLATLKIQPSEPRDSAVYFCASGLSGRGVYDEQFFGPGTRLTVL.

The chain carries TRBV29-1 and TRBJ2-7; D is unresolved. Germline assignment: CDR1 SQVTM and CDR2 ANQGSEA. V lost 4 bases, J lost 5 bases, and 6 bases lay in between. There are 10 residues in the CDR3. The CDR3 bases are TGCAGCGTTGTAGGCGACGAGCAGTACTTC. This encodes CSVVGDEQYF.